The rows below give T cell receptor beta chains drawn from one sample of a study of CD8 T cells in Susac syndrome. TCRdb used MiXCR to reprocess the immunoSEQ multiplex PCR reads, holding one entry per CDR3 protein. The sample lists roughly 140,000 distinct CDR3 sequences, 95% occurring once. Sequenced: CD4+ T cells from PBMCs. All receptors come from a human donor with Susac syndrome. Each CDR3 is given with its conserved first and last residue. D genes are given only for firm matches. The size of a clone is reported for some rows only, either as once, few or many, or as a class for expanded clones.

DNA: TGTGCCAGCAGCTCGACCGGGCCGGAAAATTCACCCCTCCACTTT
CDR3: CASSSTGPENSPLHF
J: TRBJ1-6
size: NA
V: TRBV7-6
D: NA

DNA: TGTGCCAGCAGTTCCCGACTCGATACGCAGTATTTT
CDR3: CASSSRLDTQYF
J: TRBJ2-3
size: NA
V: TRBV25-1
D: NA

DNA: TGTGCCAGCAGCTTAGGTCTCCAGTATGGCTACACCTTC
CDR3: CASSLGLQYGYTF
J: TRBJ1-2
size: NA
V: TRBV7-9
D: NA

DNA: TGTGCCAGCAGCGCCATTCCTGGAAACACCATATATTTT
CDR3: CASSAIPGNTIYF
J: TRBJ1-3
size: NA
V: TRBV13
D: NA

DNA: TGTGCCAGCTCACCGGACTACAGCTCCTACGAGCAGTACTTC
CDR3: CASSPDYSSYEQYF
J: TRBJ2-7
size: NA
V: TRBV18
D: NA

DNA: TGCAGTGCTAGAGCGGGGACAGGGGAGGATGGGTCACCCCTCCACTTT
CDR3: CSARAGTGEDGSPLHF
J: TRBJ1-6
size: NA
V: TRBV20-1
D: TRBD1

DNA: TGCAGTGCTAGAACCGGACAGGGTGAGACTGGCTACACCTTC
CDR3: CSARTGQGETGYTF
J: TRBJ1-2
size: NA
V: TRBV20-1
D: TRBD1

DNA: TGTGCCAGCAGCCAAGTCGTCCTAGCGAGGGGGGCCAACGTCCTGACTTTC
CDR3: CASSQVVLARGANVLTF
J: TRBJ2-6
size: NA
V: TRBV3-1
D: NA

DNA: TGTGCCAGCAGCCAGGACCCAGGGAGCGGAGGCTACACCTTC
CDR3: CASSQDPGSGGYTF
J: TRBJ1-2
size: NA
V: TRBV3-1
D: NA

DNA: TGTGCCAGCAGTAGGAATGGCTACACCTTC
CDR3: CASSRNGYTF
J: TRBJ1-2
size: NA
V: TRBV6-6
D: NA

DNA: TGCAGTGCCTGGGGGGGGTACCAAGAGACCCAGTACTTC
CDR3: CSAWGGYQETQYF
J: TRBJ2-5
size: NA
V: TRBV20-1
D: TRBD2

DNA: TGTGCCAGCAGTCCGGAGAGCTATGGCTACACCTTC
CDR3: CASSPESYGYTF
J: TRBJ1-2
size: once
V: TRBV12-3/TRBV12-4
D: NA

DNA: TGCAGTGCCACAGGAGGTGGCTACACCTTC
CDR3: CSATGGGYTF
J: TRBJ1-2
size: NA
V: TRBV20-1
D: NA

DNA: TGCAGTGCTAGAGTTGTAACTAGCGGGGACAACGAGCAGTACTTC
CDR3: CSARVVTSGDNEQYF
J: TRBJ2-7
size: NA
V: TRBV20-1
D: TRBD2

DNA: TGTGCCAGCAGGAAGGAAAGCAGCCTTAATCAGCCCCAGCATTTT
CDR3: CASRKESSLNQPQHF
J: TRBJ1-5
size: NA
V: TRBV6-6
D: NA

DNA: TGTGCCAGCAGCCAAAGGATAGCCAAAAACATTCAGTACTTC
CDR3: CASSQRIAKNIQYF
J: TRBJ2-4
size: NA
V: TRBV11-2
D: NA

DNA: TGTGCCAGCAGCCATTCCGGACTAAGCGACAATGAGCAGTTCTTC
CDR3: CASSHSGLSDNEQFF
J: TRBJ2-1
size: NA
V: TRBV3-1
D: NA

DNA: TGCAGCGTTGCAAACAGGGGCTCCAACCAGCCCCAGCATTTT
CDR3: CSVANRGSNQPQHF
J: TRBJ1-5
size: NA
V: TRBV29-1
D: TRBD1

DNA: TGCGCTGGACGGGGCCAGAACACTGAAGCTTTCTTT
CDR3: CAGRGQNTEAFF
J: TRBJ1-1
size: NA
V: TRBV29-1
D: NA

DNA: TGTGCCAGCAGCCGGTGGACGTCGGAGACCCAGTACTTC
CDR3: CASSRWTSETQYF
J: TRBJ2-5
size: NA
V: TRBV3-1
D: NA

DNA: TGCAGCGCCGGGGGGACTACCGGTGATACGCAGTATTTT
CDR3: CSAGGTTGDTQYF
J: TRBJ2-3
size: NA
V: TRBV29-1
D: TRBD2

DNA: TGTGCCAGCAGCCCCGGCTGGGGAACGTATGGCTACACCTTC
CDR3: CASSPGWGTYGYTF
J: TRBJ1-2
size: NA
V: TRBV6-4
D: NA

DNA: TGCAGCGTTGTCCCTTCGACAGCCGGCACCCAGTACTTC
CDR3: CSVVPSTAGTQYF
J: TRBJ2-5
size: NA
V: TRBV29-1
D: NA

DNA: TGTGCCAGCAGCCTCACCGGGACCCTGGAGGGCGATACGCAGTATTTT
CDR3: CASSLTGTLEGDTQYF
J: TRBJ2-3
size: NA
V: TRBV9
D: NA

DNA: TGTGCCAGCAGCCCGGGACTAGAGGACTGGGAGACCCAGTACTTC
CDR3: CASSPGLEDWETQYF
J: TRBJ2-5
size: NA
V: TRBV5-6
D: TRBD2

DNA: TGTGCCAGCAGCTTGGACAGTATCCAAGAGACCCAGTACTTC
CDR3: CASSLDSIQETQYF
J: TRBJ2-5
size: NA
V: TRBV7-7
D: NA

DNA: TGTGCCAGCAGTCCGTTCCCTAGACAGGGCCGTCAAGAGACCCAGTACTTC
CDR3: CASSPFPRQGRQETQYF
J: TRBJ2-5
size: NA
V: TRBV27
D: TRBD1

DNA: TGTGCCAGCAGCCAAGTAGCCGGGACCAACAATGAGCAGTTCTTC
CDR3: CASSQVAGTNNEQFF
J: TRBJ2-1
size: NA
V: TRBV3-1
D: NA

DNA: TGTGCCAGCACCGTCGGGGGAGGGGACATTCAGTACTTC
CDR3: CASTVGGGDIQYF
J: TRBJ2-4
size: once
V: TRBV6-6
D: TRBD2

DNA: TGCAGCATCGGACAGGGAGAATCAGTGTATGAGCAGTTCTTC
CDR3: CSIGQGESVYEQFF
J: TRBJ2-1
size: NA
V: TRBV29-1
D: TRBD1

DNA: TGTGCCAGCTCACCACCTGACAGGGACTATGGCTACACCTTC
CDR3: CASSPPDRDYGYTF
J: TRBJ1-2
size: NA
V: TRBV18
D: TRBD1

DNA: TGTGCCAGTGGGACTGACTTGAACACTGAAGCTTTCTTT
CDR3: CASGTDLNTEAFF
J: TRBJ1-1
size: NA
V: TRBV18
D: NA

DNA: TGCAGTGCTAGAGTCATCGACAGGGGAGGCTACACCTTC
CDR3: CSARVIDRGGYTF
J: TRBJ1-2
size: NA
V: TRBV20-1
D: TRBD1

DNA: TGTGCCAGCAGTTTAAATGGGGACAGCTTCTATTCACCCCTCCACTTT
CDR3: CASSLNGDSFYSPLHF
J: TRBJ1-6
size: NA
V: TRBV12-3/TRBV12-4
D: TRBD1

DNA: TGCAGTGCTACGGGGGGGTGGTACCAAGAGACCCAGTACTTC
CDR3: CSATGGWYQETQYF
J: TRBJ2-5
size: NA
V: TRBV20-1
D: TRBD2

DNA: TGCAGTGCCAAGGGACGGGACTCCCACACCGGGGAGCTGTTTTTT
CDR3: CSAKGRDSHTGELFF
J: TRBJ2-2
size: NA
V: TRBV20-1
D: NA

DNA: TGCAGCGTAGCCCGGGATCCGAACTCCTACGAGCAGTACTTC
CDR3: CSVARDPNSYEQYF
J: TRBJ2-7
size: NA
V: TRBV29-1
D: NA

DNA: TGTGCCACCAGCGATGAGGGATACATTCAGTACTTC
CDR3: CATSDEGYIQYF
J: TRBJ2-4
size: NA
V: TRBV15
D: NA

DNA: TGTGCCAGCAGCTTAGGAGGGGGACGAAGCAATCAGCCCCAGCATTTT
CDR3: CASSLGGGRSNQPQHF
J: TRBJ1-5
size: NA
V: TRBV13
D: NA

DNA: TGTGCCAGCAGTAACCCGGGACATCAAGAGACCCAGTACTTC
CDR3: CASSNPGHQETQYF
J: TRBJ2-5
size: NA
V: TRBV2
D: NA

DNA: TGTGCCAGCAGCTTATGGTCCGGGGGGAATGAGCAGTACTTC
CDR3: CASSLWSGGNEQYF
J: TRBJ2-7
size: NA
V: TRBV7-2
D: TRBD2

DNA: TGTGCCAGCAGCCCTCCAGGGGGCGGTCAGCCCCAGCATTTT
CDR3: CASSPPGGGQPQHF
J: TRBJ1-5
size: few
V: TRBV7-2
D: TRBD1

DNA: TGTGCCAGCAGCCTCCGGGACAGGGAAAACATTCAGTACTTC
CDR3: CASSLRDRENIQYF
J: TRBJ2-4
size: NA
V: TRBV12-3/TRBV12-4
D: TRBD1

DNA: TGTGCCAGCAGTGAAGCGGGGTCTGGAAATGAGCAGTTCTTC
CDR3: CASSEAGSGNEQFF
J: TRBJ2-1
size: NA
V: TRBV25-1
D: NA

DNA: TGTGCCAGCAGTTCCCTCCCCTTAGGGGAGCTGTTTTTT
CDR3: CASSSLPLGELFF
J: TRBJ2-2
size: NA
V: TRBV6-6
D: NA

DNA: TGTGCCAGCTCCCCGTACGGGGGCGAGCAGTACTTC
CDR3: CASSPYGGEQYF
J: TRBJ2-7
size: NA
V: TRBV18
D: NA

DNA: TGTGCCAGCACCCTAGGTAGCGGGGGGGCCGGGGAGACCCAGTACTTC
CDR3: CASTLGSGGAGETQYF
J: TRBJ2-5
size: NA
V: TRBV28
D: TRBD2

DNA: TGTGCCAGCAGGCCACGGACACCTCAAGAGACCCAGTACTTC
CDR3: CASRPRTPQETQYF
J: TRBJ2-5
size: NA
V: TRBV12-3/TRBV12-4
D: NA

DNA: TGTGCCAGCAGCCAAGATCCCCTGGGGCGGGGCCAAGAGACCCAGTACTTC
CDR3: CASSQDPLGRGQETQYF
J: TRBJ2-5
size: NA
V: TRBV3-1
D: NA

DNA: TGCAGCGGGACTAGCGGCCCCACAGATACGCAGTATTTT
CDR3: CSGTSGPTDTQYF
J: TRBJ2-3
size: NA
V: TRBV20-1
D: TRBD2